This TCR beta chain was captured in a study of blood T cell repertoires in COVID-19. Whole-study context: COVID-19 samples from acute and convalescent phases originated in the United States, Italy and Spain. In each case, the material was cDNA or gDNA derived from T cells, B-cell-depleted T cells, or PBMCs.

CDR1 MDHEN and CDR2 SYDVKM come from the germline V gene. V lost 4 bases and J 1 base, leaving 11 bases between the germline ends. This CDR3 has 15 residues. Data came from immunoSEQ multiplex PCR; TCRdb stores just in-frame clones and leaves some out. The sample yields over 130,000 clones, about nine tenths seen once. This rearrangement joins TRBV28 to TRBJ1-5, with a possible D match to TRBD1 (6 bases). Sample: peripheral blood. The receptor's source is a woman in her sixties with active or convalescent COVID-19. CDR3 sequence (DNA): TGTGCCAGCAGTTCCTTCACAGGGAGCAATCAGCCCCAGCATTTT. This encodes CASSSFTGSNQPQHF.